The sequence of this TCR beta chain was determined in a study of shared clonotypes between healthy human individuals (dated by TCRdb to the early 2020s). Looking at the study overall: A few men and a couple of women, aged 18 to 49 years, made up the cohort. Per donor, three plates each were used for CD4 naive and CD4 memory, two for CD8 naive, and one for CD8 memory. Blood TCR repertoires of four to six healthy adults were deeply sequenced to estimate repertoire size and the extent of clonotype sharing between individuals. To increase sequencing depth and limit assay-specific biases, different laboratories used diverse techniques to prepare libraries and sequence TCR repertoires. Leukapheresis yielded between about 0.85 and 9.5 billion PBMCs per donor. Results the study describes overall, beyond this receptor: The small number of donors limited the genetic and exposure-history diversity represented. Rarefaction of sorted-subset datasets indicated incomplete sequencing despite the large sequencing depth. About 5% of naive CD4, approximately 3.7% of naive CD8, 2.3% of memory CD4, and around 0.42% of memory CD8 clonotypes were shared across a few donors. Naive subsets generally had larger estimated clonotype richness than memory subsets. Pairwise subsampling led to the expectation that sequencing depth would affect the degree of clonotype sharing among donors. Only blood was sampled, and tissue TCR repertoires likely differ from those in blood. Compared with non-shared clonotypes, the clonotypes found in all four sorted-subset donors had higher generation probabilities.

The donors were healthy, HIV-negative adults with no recently reported acute infections or vaccinations. Only Caucasian adults living in Nashville, Tennessee, USA were represented among the donors. CD8 memory samples combined magnetically selected CD45RO+ cells with CCR7-negative CD45RA+ effector memory (TemRA) cells. After blood collection by leukapheresis, PBMCs were isolated using Ficoll-Histopaque density gradient centrifugation and then cryopreserved in the vapor phase of liquid nitrogen. Purity and quantity of every magnetically sorted T cell population were checked by analytical flow cytometry. Each sorted fraction had its genomic DNA isolated and then quantified by UV absorbance on a Nanodrop 2000c. Comments on this clone: This clone's antigen is unknown. Within one base of it there is no much larger clone, and no base qualities were kept.

V trim: 8 bases; J trim: 3 bases; unmatched bases: 9. CDR1 and CDR2 were assigned from the germline V gene as SGHAT and FQNNGV. The CDR3 holds 15 amino acids from the cysteine to the phenylalanine. Only the CDR3 part of the read is kept: 45 bases, read in frame from the first base. TCR CDR3 regions were amplified from genomic DNA by multiplex PCR using the deep immunoSEQ assay. Extracted genomic DNA from each cell subset was spread evenly across all wells of several immunoSEQ 96-well plates, with each plate serving as a replicate. Each replicate PCR for sorted subsets received about 220 ng genomic DNA, equal to some 32,000 T cell genomes. The purified libraries were quantified using a Qubit 3.0 fluorometer, sized with a Bioanalyzer 2100, and then quantified again using the KAPA Library Quantification kit. Each immunoSEQ 96-well plate was sequenced on its own single-read 150-cycle Illumina NextSeq 550 flow cell. The authors' analysis ran thus. Because the immunoSEQ output held only junctional sequences and lacked quality scores, the filtering could not match the filtering applied to full-length reads. Sequences were annotated with PyIR, a Python wrapper for IgBLAST v1.9, using IMGT germline references to assign V/J genes and CDR3. Reads were removed for weak V/J assignments (E-value above 1e-6), missing CDR3, stop codons, out-of-frame junctions, or ambiguous translated residues. V3J clonotypes were defined as sequences sharing an identical inferred V gene, J gene, and CDR3 amino acid sequence. Percentage overlap between repertoires was calculated by dividing the number of shared unique clonotypes by the size of the smaller repertoire. RTK rarefaction, the Chao1 estimator, and Recon v2.1 estimates of unobserved clonotypes were used to assess repertoire richness. Generation probabilities were computed with OLGA for all TCRbeta clonotypes obtained by the gDNA method from several donors. As stored in TCRdb, this immuneACCESS dataset retains in-frame rearrangements with V and J assigned. A fraction of the clones does not appear; measured against another copy, unresolved V genes explain less than half of the discrepancy, and the remainder lacks a known reason. That table furnishes V, J and clone size, whereas the DNA furnished D and trimming. The sample table holds fewer than 850,000 clones, of which around 91% were seen once. The top ten hold more than 30% of the sample.

The specimen was memory CD8+ T cells from PBMCs. The sample's cell subset or site label is to be understood as: CD45RO+ cells pooled with CCR7-negative TemRA cells. The rearranged chain carries TRBV11-2 and TRBJ2-3; TRBD2 lines up with 9 middle nucleotides. The receptor was isolated from a man aged 18 to 30 in good health. Some clones in this sample may be carry-over from other donors' samples. The DNA is TGTGCCAGCCGGCGTAGCGGGAGTAGGACAGATACGCAGTATTTT. Its protein is CASRRSGSRTDTQYF. Joined to the reference TRBV11-2 and TRBJ2-3 proteins, this CDR3 gives the full variable domain: EAGVAQSPRYKIIEKRQSVAFWCNPISGHATLYWYQQILGQGPKLLIQFQNNGVVDDSQLPKDRFSAERLKGVDSTLKIQPAKLEDSAVYLCASRRSGSRTDTQYFGPGTRLTVL.